This TCR beta chain originates from a study of cytomegalovirus exposure and HLA in healthy donors. Study results and caveats: In a later analysis, common viral pathogens appeared linked to several of the most significant clusters.

All the people who gave samples were healthy bone marrow donors. Concerning this clone itself: What it binds is not known.

The trim removed 4 bases at V and 8 bases at J, leaving 4 bases unmatched. The CDR3 has 15 amino acids. CDR1 and CDR2 from the germline V gene are SGDLS and YYNGEE. 60 Vbeta and 13 Jbeta primers were used in PCR. Method: immunoSEQ multiplex PCR; TCRdb's copy keeps in-frame clones and lacks some. The table has some 120,000 clones, around four fifths seen once. Source material: PBMCs. The receptor was derived from a man between 18 and 35 years old in good health and CMV-seropositive. The chain is built from TRBV9 and TRBJ2-1, with TRBD2 matching 15 bases. CDR3 amino acids: CASSPGTSGGHEQFF. The CDR3, as DNA: TGTGCCAGCAGCCCGGGGACTAGCGGGGGGCATGAGCAGTTCTTC.